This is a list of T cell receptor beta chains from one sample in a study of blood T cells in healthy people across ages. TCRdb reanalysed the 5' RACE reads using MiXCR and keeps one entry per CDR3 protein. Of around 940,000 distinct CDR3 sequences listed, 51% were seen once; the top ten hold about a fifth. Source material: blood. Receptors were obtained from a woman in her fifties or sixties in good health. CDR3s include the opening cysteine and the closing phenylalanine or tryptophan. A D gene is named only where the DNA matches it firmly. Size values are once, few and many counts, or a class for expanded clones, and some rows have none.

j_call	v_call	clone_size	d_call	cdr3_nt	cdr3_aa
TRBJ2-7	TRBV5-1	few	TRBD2	TGCGCCAGCAGCTTGGAGACTAGCGGGACCGGGGGCGAGCAGTACTTC	CASSLETSGTGGEQYF
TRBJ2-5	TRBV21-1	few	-	TGTGCCAGCAGCAAAACACGAAACGAGCGACAAGAGACCCAGTACTTC	CASSKTRNERQETQYF
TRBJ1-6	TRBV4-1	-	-	TGCGCCAGCAGCCAAGATATGGCAGCGAGTAGTCCCCTCCACTTT	CASSQDMAASSPLHF
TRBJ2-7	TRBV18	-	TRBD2	TGTGCCAGCTCACCCGGGACTAGCGGGACCCTCGAGCAGTACTTC	CASSPGTSGTLEQYF
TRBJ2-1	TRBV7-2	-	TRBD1	TGTGCCAGCAGCCTAGGACAGGGGCGCGAGTTCTTC	CASSLGQGREFF
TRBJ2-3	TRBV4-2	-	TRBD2	TGTGCCAGCAGCCAACCACTAGCGGGACACACAGATACGCAGTATTTT	CASSQPLAGHTDTQYF
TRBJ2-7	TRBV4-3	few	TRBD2	TGCGCCAGCAGCCAAGAGGGGACTAGCCGGTACTACGAGCAGTACTTC	CASSQEGTSRYYEQYF
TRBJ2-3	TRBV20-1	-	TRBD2	TGCAGTACTAGATTCGGCGGGAGGCCCTCGGATACGCAGTATTTT	CSTRFGGRPSDTQYF
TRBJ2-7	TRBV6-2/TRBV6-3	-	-	TGTGCCAGCAGCCCGCAGGGGACCCCCTCCGAGCAGTACTTC	CASSPQGTPSEQYF
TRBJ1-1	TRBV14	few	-	TGTGCCAGCAGCCACTTCACCACTGAAGCTTTCTTT	CASSHFTTEAFF
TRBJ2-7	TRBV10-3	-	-	TGTGCCATCATCTCACCAGGGAACGAGCAGTACTTC	CAIISPGNEQYF
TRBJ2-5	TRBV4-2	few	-	TGTGCCAGCAGCCTTGGTAGGGGCGAACACCAAGAGACCCAGTACTTC	CASSLGRGEHQETQYF
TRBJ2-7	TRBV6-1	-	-	TGTGCCAGCAGTGATAGGCCTAGGGACGAGCAGTACTTC	CASSDRPRDEQYF
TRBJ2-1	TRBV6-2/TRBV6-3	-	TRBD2	TGTGCCAGCAGTTACCTGATAGGGACTAGCGGGAGGGAGAATGAGCAGTTCTTC	CASSYLIGTSGRENEQFF
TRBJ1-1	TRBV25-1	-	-	TGTGCCAGCAGTGAATTTGCGGGTTACGGCACTGAAGCTTTCTTT	CASSEFAGYGTEAFF
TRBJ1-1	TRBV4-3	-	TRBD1	TGCGCCAGCAGCCAAGATAGACCGGGACAGGGGTTCACTGAAGCTTTCTTT	CASSQDRPGQGFTEAFF
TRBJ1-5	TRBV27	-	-	TGTGCCAGCAGTCCGTTTGTGTCGGGGCCCCAGCATTTT	CASSPFVSGPQHF
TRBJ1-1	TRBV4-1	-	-	TGCGCCAGCAGCCAGGGGCAGGGGAGGAAGACTGAAGCTTTCTTT	CASSQGQGRKTEAFF
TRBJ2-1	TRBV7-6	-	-	TGTGCCAGCAGCTTAGTTGAAGGGCAGTACCCCTACAATGAGCAGTTCTTC	CASSLVEGQYPYNEQFF
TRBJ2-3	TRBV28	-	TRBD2	TGTGCCAGCAGTCCCCGGGAGGGGAGGGGTAGCGCAGATACGCAGTATTTT	CASSPREGRGSADTQYF
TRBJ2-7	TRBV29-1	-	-	TGCAGCGTTGATCTGGCCGGGTACGAGCAGTACTTC	CSVDLAGYEQYF
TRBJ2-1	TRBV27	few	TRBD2	TGTGCCAGCAGTCCAGGGACTAGCGGCTCCTACAATGAGCAGTTCTTC	CASSPGTSGSYNEQFF
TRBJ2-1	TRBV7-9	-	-	TGTGCCAGCAGCTTAGGGGAGCCAGCCAACAATGAGCAGTTCTTC	CASSLGEPANNEQFF
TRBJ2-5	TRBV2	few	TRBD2	TGTGCCAGCAGTAGGTTAGCGGGAGTTAGGATGGAGACCCAGTACTTC	CASSRLAGVRMETQYF
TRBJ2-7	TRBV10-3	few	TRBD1	TGTGCCATCTCAGTGGACAGGGGGCTTTACGAGCAGTACTTC	CAISVDRGLYEQYF
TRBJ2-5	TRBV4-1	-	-	TGCGCCAGCAGCCAGGCCTTGTCGCAGTACTTC	CASSQALSQYF
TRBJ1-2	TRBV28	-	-	TGTGCCAGCAGTTTGGCAGGCCGGCTTTTCGCTTATGGCTACACCTTC	CASSLAGRLFAYGYTF